This T cell receptor beta chain appears in the sequencing data of a study of neurological immune-mediated disorders. 5'RACE with 10-nucleotide random UMIs generated the cDNA. TCRdb re-called the 5' RACE reads with MiXCR, one entry per CDR3 protein. The table has about 41,000 distinct CDR3 sequences, about 14% seen once; the top ten hold roughly 3.4%. At least ten counts were recorded for this clonotype. Its target is not known. Study-wide findings and caveats: None of the CDR3 amino acid sequences in expanded clones turned up in more than one subject, which points to private repertoires in all groups.

This CDR3 is built from 15 residues. V dropped 7 bases and J dropped 3; count of bases not matched to a gene: 11. This clonotype was sampled from a woman aged 55-75 years with HTLV-1-associated myelopathy (HAM/TSP). The chain combines TRBV12-3 or TRBV12-4 with TRBJ1-2, with TRBD1 matching over 7 bases. What was sequenced was CD4+ T cells from blood. The CDR3 nucleotides are TGTGCCAGCACCACAGAGGGACAGCCTTACTATGGCTACACCTTC. It codes for CASTTEGQPYYGYTF.